The clone carrying this T cell receptor (beta chain) has only a few counts. Its specificity is not known. TCR alpha and TCR beta cDNA libraries with sample barcodes and UMIs came from 5'RACE using constant-segment primers. TCRdb reprocessed the 5' RACE reads with MiXCR, giving one entry per CDR3 protein. The table lists 120,000 to 150,000 distinct CDR3 sequences, roughly 21% of them singletons, with around 2.4% in the top ten. The data were taken from a study of T-cell memory formation after mild COVID-19. General study points: Detection of some responders pre-infection suggested pre-existing cross-reactive memory T cells participated. CD4+ contracting clones were found mainly in CM and EM, and CD8+ ones in EMRA.

Sequences were obtained from PBMCs or a T cell subset sorted from them (not recorded which). This receptor was taken from an adult woman who had mild COVID-19 (a few samples of this study predate the infection). Cell type and time point are not known.

DNA for the CDR3: TGTGCCAGCTCACCACCGTTTACAGGGAGGGCGTCCACCGGGGAGCTGTTTTTT. Its protein product is CASSPPFTGRASTGELFF. The chain recombines TRBV18 with TRBJ2-2; a weak D match, TRBD2 (7 bases). This CDR3 has 18 amino acids. Germline CDR1 and CDR2: KGHSH and LQKENI. Trimming took off 0 bases at V and 4 bases at J, with 18 bases between the two ends.